This passage covers 24 T cell receptor beta chains from one sample sequenced in a study of blood T cell repertoires in COVID-19. Measured with immunoSEQ multiplex PCR; TCRdb has only the in-frame clones, and not every one. The data hold roughly 250,000 clones, with about 85% observed a single time. The specimen sequenced was peripheral blood. These receptors originate from a human donor with COVID-19, enrolled during active disease. The donor label of this sample is uncertain.

The V and J genes are TRBV29-1 and TRBJ1-5, with 7 bases matching TRBD1. Germline V gene lookup returns CDR1 SQVTM and CDR2 ANQGSEA. The CDR3 consists of 12 residues. The junction had 4 bases not matched to a gene; V was cut back by 6 bases and J by 5 bases. The CDR3: CSVRTGDQPQHF. Written as DNA, the CDR3 is TGCAGCGTAAGAACAGGGGATCAGCCCCAGCATTTT.

This clone turned up a few times. The V call is TRBV6-5, the J call TRBJ1-2, with 8 nucleotides matching TRBD1. CDR1 and CDR2 (germline): MNHEY, SVGAGI. With 7 bases clipped from V and 8 bases from J, the junction kept 12 bases outside the gene matches. The CDR3 covers 14 residues. The CDR3 DNA reads TGTGCCAGCACCCCGCGGCAGGGGGCGAGGGGCTACACCTTC. Translation gives CASTPRQGARGYTF.

The chain has TRBV3-1 (or the pseudogene TRBV3-2) and TRBJ2-1; D is possibly TRBD1 (6 bases). CDR1 LGHDT and CDR2 YNNKEL come from the germline V gene (reference sequence). The CDR3 has 15 residues. Trimming removed 4 bases from V and 3 bases from J, with 13 bases in between. CDR3 DNA sequence: TGTGCCAGCAGCCGATATCAGGGGATCTACAATGAGCAGTTCTTC. It codes for CASSRYQGIYNEQFF.

The chain has TRBV27 and TRBJ1-4, with 8 bases lining up with TRBD1. J was trimmed by 7 bases and V by 7 bases; bases with no gene match: 17. Germline assignment: CDR1 MNHEY and CDR2 SMNVEV (reference sequence). CDR3 length: 17 residues. For the CDR3, the DNA is TGTGCCAGCACCCAAGGGGTGTCGTCAGGGGGCATTGAAAAACTGTTTTTT. Its translation is CASTQGVSSGGIEKLFF.

The chain has TRBV7-9 and TRBJ2-7; 8 nucleotides agree with TRBD2. Unmatched junction bases numbered 9, after V lost 5 bases and J lost 0 bases. This CDR3 has 16 residues. Germline V gives CDR1 SEHNR, CDR2 FQNEAQ (reference sequence). The CDR3 reads CASSPPSSGYSYEQYF. The CDR3 DNA reads as TGTGCCAGCAGCCCGCCCTCTAGCGGGTACTCCTACGAGCAGTACTTC.

The chain couples TRBV5-6 to TRBJ1-5, with D possibly TRBD1 on 6 matching bases. The CDR3 has 15 residues. Germline CDR1 and CDR2: SGHDT and YYEEEE. V was trimmed by 0 bases and J by 4 bases, leaving 11 bases between them. The CDR3 reads CASSLAVRGNQPQHF. CDR3 DNA: TGTGCCAGCAGCTTGGCAGTCAGGGGTAATCAGCCCCAGCATTTT.

V is TRBV30 and J is TRBJ1-2, with D possibly being TRBD1 (5 bases). CDR1 is GTSNPN, CDR2 SVGIG, per germline (reference sequence). Deletions cut 4 bases from V and 4 bases from J, with 13 bases between. The CDR3 is made up of 13 amino acids. CDR3: CAWTPDRLYGYTF. The DNA of the CDR3 is TGTGCCTGGACCCCTGACAGACTCTATGGCTACACCTTC. Looking up the rest from reference TRBV30 and TRBJ1-2 gives the full variable domain: SQTIHQWPATLVQPVGSPLSLECTVEGTSNPNLYWYRQAAGRGLQLLFYSVGIGQISSEVPQNLSASRPQDRQFILSSKKLLLSDSGFYLCAWTPDRLYGYTFGSGTRLTVV.

CDR3 sequence: CASSQGGGAYGYTF. As DNA, the CDR3 is TGCGCCAGCAGCCAAGGCGGGGGAGCCTATGGCTACACCTTC. This rearrangement joins TRBV4-3 to TRBJ1-2; tentative D call: TRBD1 (5 bases). The germline V gene has CDR1 LGHNA and CDR2 YSLEER. This CDR3 comprises 14 residues. V lost 1 base and J 4 bases, leaving 10 bases between the germline ends.

V is TRBV27 and J is TRBJ2-5, with 8 bases matching TRBD2. The germline V gene has CDR1 MNHEY and CDR2 SMNVEV (reference sequence). The ends lost 6 bases at V and 0 bases at J; junction bases unmatched: 9. CDR3 length: 16 amino acids. The CDR3 loop is CASRSPAGANQETQYF. CDR3 in DNA: TGTGCCAGCAGAAGCCCAGCGGGAGCCAACCAAGAGACCCAGTACTTC.

This clone was recorded once. The chain carries TRBV6-5 and TRBJ1-3; 8 nucleotides agree with TRBD1. Germline values: CDR1 MNHEY, CDR2 SVGAGI. CDR3 length equals 15 residues. V lost 5 bases and J lost 4; bases outside the gene matches: 7. For the CDR3, the DNA is TGTGCCAGCAGTCCCCGACAGGGGAGAGGAAACACCATATATTTT. It encodes CASSPRQGRGNTIYF.

J is TRBJ2-6 and V is TRBV7-9; D uncertain. Per the germline V gene, CDR1 is SEHNR and CDR2 is FQNEAQ (reference sequence). With 0 bases removed from V and 1 base from J, the gap between germline ends came to 4 bases. The CDR3 covers 15 residues. As DNA, the CDR3 is TGTGCCAGCAGCTTAGCTAGTTCTGGGGCCAACGTCCTGACTTTC. Its translation: CASSLASSGANVLTF.

The chain uses TRBV9 and TRBJ1-1, with TRBD1 as a possible D gene (5 bases). The V end was cut by 2 bases, the J end by 0 bases, with 8 bases between. Germline V CDR1 and CDR2: SGDLS, YYNGEE. This CDR3 comprises 14 residues. CDR3 coding DNA: TGTGCCAGCAGCGTGGAACAGGTGAACACTGAAGCTTTCTTT. As protein: CASSVEQVNTEAFF. The whole variable domain, filled in from reference TRBV9 and TRBJ1-1, reads DSGVTQTPKHLITATGQRVTLRCSPRSGDLSVYWYQQSLDQGLQFLIQYYNGEERAKGNILERFSAQQFPDLHSELNLSSLELGDSALYFCASSVEQVNTEAFFGQGTRLTVV.

The V call is TRBV9, the J call TRBJ2-7, with TRBD1 as a possible D gene (5 bases). Trimming took off 0 bases at V and 7 bases at J, with 14 bases between the two ends. The CDR3 sequence is 14 residues long. Germline V gene sequence: CDR1 SGDLS, CDR2 YYNGEE. The chain's CDR3 is CASSVGQGLEEQYF. CDR3 coding DNA: TGTGCCAGCAGCGTAGGGCAGGGCCTTGAAGAGCAGTACTTC. The full variable domain, completed using reference TRBV9 and TRBJ2-7, is DSGVTQTPKHLITATGQRVTLRCSPRSGDLSVYWYQQSLDQGLQFLIQYYNGEERAKGNILERFSAQQFPDLHSELNLSSLELGDSALYFCASSVGQGLEEQYFGPGTRLTVT.

V is TRBV30 and J is TRBJ1-4; TRBD1 might be the D (6 bases). The germline gives CDR1 GTSNPN, CDR2 SVGIG (reference sequence). Trimming left V 2 bases short and J 8 bases short, with 12 bases between. The CDR3 is 13 amino acids. CDR3 nucleotides: TGTGCCTGGAGTAGGGGGTTGGGCGAAAAACTGTTTTTT. Residues: CAWSRGLGEKLFF.

The rearrangement uses TRBV19 and TRBJ2-3, with 7 bases identical to TRBD1. J gave up 2 bases and V 8 bases, and 7 bases lay outside the gene matches. There are 14 residues in the CDR3. Germline CDR1 and CDR2: LNHDA and SQIVND (reference sequence). CDR3 nucleotides: TGTGCCAGTCGATTCGGACAGGACACAGATACGCAGTATTTT. Protein product: CASRFGQDTDTQYF.

The chain employs TRBV4-2 and TRBJ2-1; TRBD2 matches at 14 bases. Germline CDR1 is LGHNA and CDR2 is YNFKEQ. With V trimmed by 8 bases and J by 6 bases, 3 bases remained unmatched. The CDR3 is 14 amino acids. The CDR3 DNA is TGTGCCAGCCGACTAGCGGGAGGGGCCAATGAGCAGTTCTTC. Amino acids: CASRLAGGANEQFF.

The V and J genes are TRBV6-1 and TRBJ1-5, with D hard to call. V lost 0 bases, J lost 7 bases, and 7 bases lay in between. The CDR3 spans 13 residues. Germline loops: CDR1 MNHNS, CDR2 SASEGT. CDR3 amino acids: CASSEALRQPQHF. In DNA, the CDR3 is TGTGCCAGCAGTGAAGCGCTCCGGCAGCCCCAGCATTTT.

This clone was detected once. CDR3 sequence (DNA): TGTGCCAGTAGTAATCCGGGACAGGGCTCTGGAAACACCATATATTTT. Its translation: CASSNPGQGSGNTIYF. V gene TRBV19 combines with J gene TRBJ1-3, with 9 bases identical to TRBD1. CDR1 is LNHDA, CDR2 SQIVND, per germline (reference sequence). V shed 4 bases, J shed 0 bases, and the junction held 4 bases outside the gene matches. The CDR3 is made up of 16 amino acids.

This clone came up once. This chain joins TRBV5-1 and TRBJ2-5; 8 bases align to TRBD1. The CDR3 sequence is 16 residues long. Trimming cost V 0 bases and J 1 base; bases outside gene matches: 5. Germline values: CDR1 SGHRS, CDR2 YFSETQ. CDR3 residues: CASSLGGTGRQETQYF. The CDR3 DNA reads as TGCGCCAGCAGCTTGGGTGGGACAGGTCGCCAAGAGACCCAGTACTTC.

The chain employs TRBV6-5 and TRBJ1-1; 7 bases map to TRBD1. CDR1 is MNHEY, CDR2 SVGAGI, per germline. V trimming: 6 bases; J trimming: 2 bases; junction bases outside the gene matches: 3. This CDR3 has 13 amino acids. As DNA, the CDR3 is TGTGCCAGCAGGCACAGGGGAAACACTGAAGCTTTCTTT. Encoded protein: CASRHRGNTEAFF.

This chain uses TRBV2 with TRBJ1-2, with 7 bases lining up with TRBD1. Looked up from germline, CDR1 is SNHLY and CDR2 is FYNNEI. This CDR3 is built from 14 residues. V lost 6 bases to trimming and J lost 3 bases; unmatched junction nucleotides: 7. CDR3 in amino acids: CASSRDGTDYGYTF. The CDR3 region has the DNA TGTGCCAGCAGCCGAGACGGGACAGACTATGGCTACACCTTC.

The chain has TRBV6-5 and TRBJ1-1; no firm D call. This CDR3 has 15 residues. CDR1 is MNHEY and CDR2 is SVGAGI in the germline V gene. V was trimmed by 0 bases and J by 3 bases, leaving 11 bases between them. The DNA of the CDR3 is TGTGCCAGCAGTTACTCGATCCTGGGAGACACTGAAGCTTTCTTT. Translation gives CASSYSILGDTEAFF.

This clone appeared a few times. The gene calls are TRBV12-3 or TRBV12-4 and TRBJ1-1; D not certain. Trimming left V 2 bases short and J 4 bases short, with 8 bases between. CDR3 length: 13 amino acids. The DNA of the CDR3 is TGTGCCAGCAGTTTAACGAGGGCCACTGAAGCTTTCTTT. Its protein product is CASSLTRATEAFF.

The J gene is TRBJ1-1, the V gene TRBV5-1; no clear D gene. Germline V gives CDR1 SGHRS, CDR2 YFSETQ. The CDR3 sequence is 13 residues long. The V end lost 0 bases, the J end lost 7 bases, and 10 bases lay between the germline ends. CDR3 protein: CASSLEGAGEAFF. The DNA of the CDR3 is TGCGCCAGCAGCTTGGAGGGAGCAGGTGAAGCTTTCTTT.